The 13 T cell receptor beta chains below come from one sample, sequenced in a study of identical twins. Each CDR3 protein is one row after TCRdb ran MiXCR on the 5' RACE reads. The sample lists about 790,000 distinct CDR3 sequences, 15% to 20% occurring once. This same sample was also taken into another study, of T cells expressing NK-cell markers.

Source material: PBMCs. The origin of the receptors is a woman aged 18 to 35 in good health.

The gene calls are TRBV9 and TRBJ2-7, with D possibly being TRBD1 or TRBD2 (5 bases each). V was cut by 0 bases and J by 2 bases, with 12 bases left in between. Looked up from germline, CDR1 is SGDLS and CDR2 is YYNGEE. The CDR3 consists of 15 residues. The CDR3 DNA reads as TGTGCCAGCAGCGTAGTCGATTCGGGGCCCTACGAGCAGTACTTC. Translation: CASSVVDSGPYEQYF.

This clonotype was counted a few times. The chain carries TRBV9 and TRBJ1-1, with 10 bases fitting TRBD1. V shed 2 bases, J shed 11 bases, and the junction held 9 bases outside the gene matches. The length of the CDR3 is 14 residues. Germline V gene data show CDR1 as SGDLS and CDR2 as YYNGEE. DNA for the CDR3: TGTGCCAGCAGCGTCCAGGGACAGGGGAGTTTGGCTTTCTTT. It specifies CASSVQGQGSLAFF.

The CDR3: CASSHLLVGGTDTQYF. The CDR3 nucleotides are TGTGCCAGCAGCCACCTACTAGTAGGTGGCACAGATACGCAGTATTTT. The gene calls are TRBV4-2 and TRBJ2-3; D is perhaps TRBD2 (5 bases). CDR1 and CDR2 from the germline V gene are LGHNA and YNFKEQ. With 3 bases removed from V and 1 base from J, the gap between germline ends came to 14 bases. The CDR3 extends over 16 amino acids.

This clonotype has more than one count but fewer than ten. The V gene is TRBV20-1, the J gene TRBJ2-1; 10 nucleotides match TRBD2. This CDR3 has 15 residues. J lost 4 bases, V lost 4 bases, and 7 bases had no gene match. Germline V gene sequence: CDR1 DFQATT, CDR2 SNEGSKA (reference sequence). The CDR3 nucleotides read TGCAGTGCTACAGCGGGGGGGCTTAGGTACAATGAGCAGTTCTTC. It encodes CSATAGGLRYNEQFF.

The chain employs TRBV24-1 and TRBJ2-1, with TRBD1 identical over 7 bases. Germline CDR1 KGHDR, CDR2 SFDVKD. This CDR3 has 16 amino acids. After removal of 4 bases from V and 8 bases from J, the junction contained 13 bases not matched to a gene. Here the CDR3 DNA reads TGTGCCACCAGTGACCATACAGGGGCCGGTTTCGATGAGCAGTTCTTC. Its translation: CATSDHTGAGFDEQFF.

The chain couples TRBV29-1 to TRBJ2-7, with D possibly matching TRBD2 (6 bases). Germline CDR1 is SQVTM and CDR2 is ANQGSEA. The ends were cut back, 2 bases at V and 4 bases at J, with 9 bases in the middle. The CDR3 totals 12 residues. The CDR3 sequence is CSVESAGYEQYF. The CDR3 region has the DNA TGCAGCGTTGAAAGCGCGGGATACGAGCAGTACTTC.

This clonotype was seen a handful of times. The J gene is TRBJ2-1, the V gene TRBV20-1; TRBD2 aligns across 9 bases. V shed 0 bases and J 2 bases; nucleotides not matched to a gene: 2. There are 15 residues in the CDR3. Per germline, CDR1 DFQATT and CDR2 SNEGSKA (reference sequence). The CDR3, as DNA: TGCAGTGCTAGAGAGGGCGGGGGGGCCTACAATGAGCAGTTCTTC. It specifies CSAREGGGAYNEQFF.

This rearrangement joins TRBV12-3 or TRBV12-4 to TRBJ1-2; TRBD1 aligns across 8 bases. CDR3 length: 19 residues. V dropped 1 base and J dropped 2; count of bases not matched to a gene: 15. Here the CDR3 reads CASSLVRDRLQLVNYGYTF. CDR3 DNA: TGTGCCAGCAGTTTAGTTAGGGACAGGCTGCAACTCGTGAACTATGGCTACACCTTC.

This clonotype was seen at least ten times. The chain links TRBV10-3 to TRBJ2-7; D possibly corresponds to TRBD2 (6 bases). Germline CDR1 and CDR2: ENHRY and SYGVKD. Trimming pared 7 bases from V and 6 bases from J, leaving 10 bases between. The CDR3 runs to 11 residues. The CDR3 loop is CAINGGIEQYF. CDR3 nucleotide sequence: TGTGCCATCAACGGAGGGATCGAGCAGTACTTC.

This clonotype was seen a few times. V is TRBV5-1 and J is TRBJ2-7, with unresolved D. V was trimmed by 2 bases and J by 0 bases, leaving 9 bases between them. CDR1 is SGHRS and CDR2 is YFSETQ in the germline V gene. There are 14 residues in the CDR3. The CDR3 DNA sequence: TGCGCCAGCAGCTTTCGCACGGACTCCTACGAGCAGTACTTC. This sequence encodes CASSFRTDSYEQYF.

The genes are TRBV15 and TRBJ1-1; D uncertain. CDR1 is LNHNV and CDR2 is YYDKDF in the germline V gene (reference sequence). The CDR3 runs to 16 residues. The V gene lost 4 bases and the J gene lost 3 bases, with 18 bases spanning the gap. Here the CDR3 reads CATSTYLDLSDTEAFF. The CDR3 DNA follows: TGTGCCACCAGCACCTATTTGGACCTATCCGACACTGAAGCTTTCTTT.

This clonotype was counted between two and nine times. V gene TRBV5-5 combines with J gene TRBJ2-1, with TRBD2 matching 9 bases. With 2 bases clipped from V and 5 bases from J, the junction kept 11 bases outside the gene matches. CDR1 SGHKS and CDR2 YYEKEE come from the germline V gene (reference sequence). This CDR3 is 17 amino acids long. The CDR3 nucleotides are TGTGCCAGCAGCTTTCCGACTAGCGGAAATCCGGACAATGAGCAGTTCTTC. Residues: CASSFPTSGNPDNEQFF.

V and J are TRBV20-1 and TRBJ2-1; TRBD1 or TRBD2 may be the D gene (5 bases each). The CDR3 extends over 15 amino acids. Germline V gene sequence: CDR1 DFQATT, CDR2 SNEGSKA (reference sequence). Trimming took off 0 bases at V and 5 bases at J, with 14 bases between the two ends. In DNA, the CDR3 is TGCAGTGCTAGAGATGGGACGGCTACCAACAATGAGCAGTTCTTC. Amino acid sequence: CSARDGTATNNEQFF.